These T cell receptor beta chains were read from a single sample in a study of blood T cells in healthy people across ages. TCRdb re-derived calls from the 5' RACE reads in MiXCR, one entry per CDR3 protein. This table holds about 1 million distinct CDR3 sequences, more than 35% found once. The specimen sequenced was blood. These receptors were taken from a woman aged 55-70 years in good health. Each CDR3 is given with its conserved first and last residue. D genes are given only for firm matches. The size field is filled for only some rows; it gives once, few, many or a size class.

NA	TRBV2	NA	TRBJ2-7	TGTGCCAGCAGCGCCGGGACGTATGCCTTATACGAGCAGTACTTC	CASSAGTYALYEQYF
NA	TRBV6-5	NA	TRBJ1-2	TGTGCCAGCAGTTACCGGGGTTACTATGGCTACACCTTC	CASSYRGYYGYTF
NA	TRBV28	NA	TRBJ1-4	TGTGCCAGCAGTTTATATGGGGGGCATCTAGGAGGCGCAACTAATGAAAAACTGTTTTTT	CASSLYGGHLGGATNEKLFF
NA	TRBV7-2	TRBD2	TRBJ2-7	TGTGCCAGCAGCTTAGACAGACGACTAGCGGGGTTAGGTGACGAGCAGTACTTC	CASSLDRRLAGLGDEQYF
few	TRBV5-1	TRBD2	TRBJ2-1	TGCGCCAGCAGCTTGGTAGCGGGAGTCCCATACAATGAGCAGTTCTTC	CASSLVAGVPYNEQFF
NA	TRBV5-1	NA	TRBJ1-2	TGCGCCAGCAGCTTGGAGGCAGGTGGAGTTGCTAACTATGGCTACACCTTC	CASSLEAGGVANYGYTF
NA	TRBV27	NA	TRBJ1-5	TGTGCCAGCAGTTCACAGGCCGGATGGAATCAGCCCCAGCATTTT	CASSSQAGWNQPQHF
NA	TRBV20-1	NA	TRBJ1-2	TGCAGTGCTAGCGAAGGACAGAACTATGGCTACACCTTC	CSASEGQNYGYTF
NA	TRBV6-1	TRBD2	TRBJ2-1	TGTGCCAGCAGTTCTTTAGCGGGAGGTGGTGGTCTTGAGCAGTTCTTC	CASSSLAGGGGLEQFF
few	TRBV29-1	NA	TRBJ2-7	TGCAGCGTTGAGGTCGGGGGCGGCATGGGGGAGCAGTACTTC	CSVEVGGGMGEQYF